This T cell receptor beta chain is from a study of T cells after yellow fever vaccination. This clonotype has a count of ten or more. TCRdb independently ran MiXCR on the 5' RACE reads; one entry per CDR3 protein. This table holds tens of thousands of distinct CDR3 sequences, less than 8.5% found once. The sample was CD8+ T cells not binding an NS4B(214-222) dextramer, sorted from PBMCs, taken roughly 47 days after the first yellow fever vaccination. The sequence derives from a man aged 18 to 29 who received the YFV17D yellow fever vaccine.

CDR3 region: CSAREGTVSGTDTQYF. As DNA, the CDR3 is TGCAGTGCTAGAGAGGGAACGGTGTCTGGGACAGATACGCAGTATTTT. This sequence joins TRBV20-1 and TRBJ2-3; D is undetermined. The CDR3 has 16 residues. Germline-derived CDR1 and CDR2 are DFQATT and SNEGSKA (reference sequence). Trimming left V 0 bases short and J 3 bases short, with 16 bases between.